This is a list of T cell receptor beta chains from one sample in a study of T cells after yellow fever vaccination. TCRdb reprocessed the 5' RACE reads via MiXCR and lists one record per CDR3 protein. The table includes about 120,000 distinct CDR3 sequences, around 6.7% detected once. The sequences come from CD4+ T cells sorted from PBMCs, collected about 49 days after the first yellow fever vaccination. The source of these receptors is a man aged 18 to 30 who received the YFV17D yellow fever vaccine. CDR3s include the opening cysteine and the closing phenylalanine or tryptophan. D genes are given only for firm matches. Not every row has a clone size; where given, it reads once, few, many or a size class.

v_call	d_call	clone_size	j_call	cdr3_aa	cdr3_nt
TRBV29-1	TRBD1	many	TRBJ2-1	CSVDDRDRAYNEQFF	TGCAGCGTCGACGACCGGGACAGGGCCTACAATGAGCAGTTCTTC
TRBV5-5	TRBD1	many	TRBJ1-5	CASSGTGTNQPQHF	TGTGCCAGCAGCGGGACAGGGACCAATCAGCCCCAGCATTTT
TRBV6-5	NA	NA	TRBJ1-5	CASSLTQARQPQHF	TGTGCCAGCAGCCTCACTCAGGCGCGTCAGCCCCAGCATTTT
TRBV7-6	TRBD1	many	TRBJ2-3	CASSLGYRGPRGTDTQYF	TGTGCCAGCAGCTTAGGATACAGGGGGCCGCGGGGCACAGATACGCAGTATTTT
TRBV7-2	TRBD1	many	TRBJ1-1	CASSSTGGLTEAFF	TGTGCCAGCAGCTCAACAGGGGGCCTCACTGAAGCTTTCTTT
TRBV2	TRBD1	many	TRBJ1-1	CASRGTGGTEAFF	TGTGCCAGCCGAGGGACAGGGGGGACTGAAGCTTTCTTT
TRBV2	NA	many	TRBJ2-5	CASRKEEETQYF	TGTGCCAGCAGAAAGGAAGAAGAGACCCAGTACTTC
TRBV6-6	TRBD1	many	TRBJ1-2	CASSYPGGYGYTF	TGTGCCAGCAGTTACCCAGGGGGCTATGGCTACACCTTC
TRBV5-1	NA	NA	TRBJ2-5	CASSPLSAETQYF	TGCGCCAGCAGCCCCCTGAGTGCGGAGACCCAGTACTTC
TRBV4-1	NA	many	TRBJ2-6	CASSLGMALSGANVLTF	TGCGCCAGCAGCCTTGGGATGGCCCTCTCTGGGGCCAACGTCCTGACTTTC
TRBV10-3	TRBD2	many	TRBJ2-7	CAISGQLAGGSYEQYF	TGTGCCATCAGTGGTCAACTAGCGGGGGGATCCTACGAGCAGTACTTC
TRBV21-1	NA	many	TRBJ2-3	CASSTCTGDSTDTQYF	TGTGCCAGCAGCACCTGCACAGGGGATAGCACAGATACGCAGTATTTT
TRBV5-1	TRBD1	few	TRBJ2-3	CASSLAIQGGSTDTQYF	TGCGCCAGCAGCTTGGCAATACAGGGGGGTAGCACAGATACGCAGTATTTT
TRBV7-9	NA	many	TRBJ2-4	CASSLGGLQYF	TGTGCCAGCAGCTTAGGAGGGCTTCAGTACTTC
TRBV20-1	TRBD2	NA	TRBJ2-7	CSAPLAGDEQYF	TGCAGTGCTCCTCTAGCGGGGGACGAGCAGTACTTC
TRBV20-1	NA	many	TRBJ1-3	CSARDPGAGNTIYF	TGCAGTGCTAGAGACCCAGGTGCTGGAAACACCATATATTTT
TRBV7-8	NA	many	TRBJ1-6	CASSGRDFRGGSPLHF	TGTGCCAGCAGCGGAAGGGACTTTCGGGGGGGATCACCCCTCCACTTT
TRBV5-1	NA	many	TRBJ2-2	CASAIIGGRHTGELFF	TGCGCCAGCGCCATAATCGGGGGTCGACACACCGGGGAGCTGTTTTTT
TRBV20-1	NA	many	TRBJ2-3	CSASPLADTQYF	TGCAGTGCTAGTCCCCTAGCAGATACGCAGTATTTT
TRBV20-1	NA	few	TRBJ1-2	CSAGPGSGYGYTF	TGCAGTGCTGGCCCAGGGTCTGGCTATGGCTACACCTTC
TRBV28	NA	NA	TRBJ2-3	CASSQNTDTQYF	TGTGCCAGCAGTCAAAACACAGATACGCAGTATTTT
TRBV5-1	TRBD1	many	TRBJ2-3	CASSLGHGTGITDTQYF	TGCGCCAGCAGCTTGGGGCACGGGACAGGGATCACAGATACGCAGTATTTT
TRBV5-1	NA	many	TRBJ2-5	CASSLTSRGETQYF	TGCGCCAGCAGCTTGACCAGTCGGGGGGAGACCCAGTACTTC
TRBV12-3/TRBV12-4	NA	many	TRBJ2-3	CASSLVLYNTQYF	TGTGCCAGCAGTTTAGTGTTATACAATACGCAGTATTTT
TRBV20-1	TRBD2	many	TRBJ2-1	CSASGGGAVDEQFF	TGCAGTGCTAGTGGCGGGGGGGCAGTGGATGAGCAGTTCTTC
TRBV2	NA	many	TRBJ2-5	CASSRETGGETQYF	TGTGCCAGCAGTAGGGAGACTGGAGGGGAGACCCAGTACTTC
TRBV7-2	NA	many	TRBJ2-1	CASSFNSRRSLNEQFF	TGTGCCAGCAGCTTTAATTCGCGGCGGAGCCTCAATGAGCAGTTCTTC
TRBV2	NA	many	TRBJ1-2	CASSVVGGAYGYTF	TGTGCCAGCAGTGTCGTGGGGGGGGCCTATGGCTACACCTTC
TRBV7-9	NA	NA	TRBJ2-6	CASSPRLGGANVLTF	TGTGCCAGCAGCCCCAGGCTAGGAGGGGCCAACGTCCTGACTTTC
TRBV15	TRBD1	many	TRBJ1-3	CATSRMGQTGSGNTIYF	TGTGCCACCAGCAGGATGGGACAGACCGGCTCTGGAAACACCATATATTTT
TRBV7-2	NA	NA	TRBJ1-4	CAGSSAPANEKLFF	TGTGCCGGCAGTTCAGCGCCGGCTAATGAAAAACTGTTTTTT
TRBV19	NA	many	TRBJ2-6	CASSMVAAPSGANVLTF	TGTGCCAGTAGTATGGTGGCAGCACCGTCTGGGGCCAACGTCCTGACTTTC
TRBV5-1	NA	many	TRBJ2-1	CASSLAGILANNEQFF	TGCGCCAGCAGCTTGGCGGGGATCCTAGCTAATAATGAGCAGTTCTTC
TRBV12-3/TRBV12-4	NA	many	TRBJ1-1	CASRVGHSNTEAFF	TGTGCCAGCAGGGTAGGACACTCGAACACTGAAGCTTTCTTT
TRBV5-8	TRBD1	few	TRBJ1-5	CANLTGGPSNQPQHF	TGTGCCAATCTAACAGGGGGCCCGAGCAATCAGCCCCAGCATTTT
TRBV5-1	NA	many	TRBJ1-1	CASSFRDENTEAFF	TGCGCCAGCAGCTTCCGTGATGAGAACACTGAAGCTTTCTTT
TRBV7-2	NA	many	TRBJ1-3	CASSPGMPGNTIYF	TGTGCCAGCAGCCCTGGCATGCCTGGAAACACCATATATTTT
TRBV12-3/TRBV12-4	NA	few	TRBJ1-2	CASSFGTSPYGYTF	TGTGCCAGCAGTTTTGGGACATCGCCTTATGGCTACACCTTC
TRBV23-1	TRBD2	few	TRBJ2-7	CASSQSHLTSGPSYEQYF	TGCGCCAGCAGTCAATCCCACCTCACTAGCGGGCCATCCTACGAGCAGTACTTC
TRBV5-1	NA	many	TRBJ1-3	CASSEQPDISGNTIYF	TGCGCCAGCAGCGAACAGCCCGACATCTCTGGAAACACCATATATTTT
TRBV7-2	TRBD1	many	TRBJ2-1	CASSPRGQGPYNEQFF	TGTGCCAGCAGCCCCCGGGGACAGGGCCCCTACAATGAGCAGTTCTTC
TRBV5-1	NA	many	TRBJ2-1	CASSRIDGDNEQFF	TGCGCCAGCAGCCGAATCGATGGGGACAATGAGCAGTTCTTC
TRBV7-2	NA	NA	TRBJ2-2	CASSQCRAGHGELFF	TGTGCCAGCAGCCAGTGCCGGGCGGGCCACGGGGAGCTGTTTTTT
TRBV7-9	NA	many	TRBJ2-3	CASSLGVQTGTDTQYF	TGTGCCAGCAGCTTAGGGGTCCAAACAGGGACAGATACGCAGTATTTT
TRBV7-2	TRBD2	NA	TRBJ2-3	CASSASGGAEDTQYF	TGTGCCAGCAGCGCTAGCGGGGGGGCTGAGGATACGCAGTATTTT
TRBV20-1	TRBD2	few	TRBJ2-1	CCATRLAGGSYNEQFF	TGCTGTGCTACTCGACTAGCGGGGGGGTCTTACAATGAGCAGTTCTTC
TRBV12-3/TRBV12-4	NA	many	TRBJ2-3	CASSRGQSTDTQYF	TGTGCCAGCAGCCGGGGTCAATCGACAGATACGCAGTATTTT
TRBV20-1	TRBD2	many	TRBJ2-5	CSASTLSGGETQYF	TGCAGTGCTAGTACACTCAGCGGGGGAGAGACCCAGTACTTC
TRBV10-3	NA	NA	TRBJ2-1	CAISTGGEQFF	TGTGCCATTTCGACAGGAGGAGAGCAGTTCTTC
TRBV5-6	NA	many	TRBJ1-5	CASSLGAENQPQHF	TGTGCCAGCAGCTTGGGAGCGGAGAATCAGCCCCAGCATTTT
TRBV20-1	NA	many	TRBJ2-3	CSGDGYDTQYF	TGCAGTGGGGACGGTTATGATACGCAGTATTTT
TRBV7-6	TRBD1	many	TRBJ2-1	CASSLRQGAFNEQFF	TGTGCCAGCAGCTTGAGACAGGGGGCTTTCAATGAGCAGTTCTTC
TRBV19	TRBD1	many	TRBJ1-6	CASSLRTGYFSPLHF	TGTGCCAGTAGTCTGAGGACAGGGTACTTTTCACCCCTCCACTTT